The entry below gives a single T cell receptor (beta chain) sequence along with its context. Its cognate antigen is unknown. Germline CDR1 and CDR2: SGHNT and YYREEE (reference sequence). The CDR3 contains 15 residues. Deletions cut 6 bases from V and 1 base from J, with 11 bases between. The sample belongs to a study of CD8+ T cells in alopecia areata. Overall study results and limits: Besides other cells, scalp samples also yield sequences of resident alphabeta T cells from normal skin. Lesional scalp, especially alopecia totalis/universalis, showed higher clonality than normal scalp.

RNA extraction was followed by reverse transcription into cDNA, which acted as the sequencing template. Only in-frame clones appear in the TCRdb table, and some are missing; sequencing was by immunoSEQ multiplex PCR. The sample consists of some 100,000 clones, over 60% of them appearing once. The TCR sequence derives from a human donor in good health. Input material: CD4+ T cells sorted from blood. The chain employs TRBV5-4 and TRBJ2-6; weak D call: TRBD1 (6 bases). CDR3 residues: CASTHGQSGANVLTF. The CDR3 nucleotides read TGTGCCAGCACCCATGGACAGTCTGGGGCCAACGTCCTGACTTTC. The complete variable domain, with remaining parts taken from reference TRBV5-4 and TRBJ2-6, reads ETGVTQSPTHLIKTRGQQVTLRCSSQSGHNTVSWYQQALGQGPQFIFQYYREEENGRGNFPPRFSGLQFPNYSSELNVNALELDDSALYLCASTHGQSGANVLTFGAGSRLTVL.